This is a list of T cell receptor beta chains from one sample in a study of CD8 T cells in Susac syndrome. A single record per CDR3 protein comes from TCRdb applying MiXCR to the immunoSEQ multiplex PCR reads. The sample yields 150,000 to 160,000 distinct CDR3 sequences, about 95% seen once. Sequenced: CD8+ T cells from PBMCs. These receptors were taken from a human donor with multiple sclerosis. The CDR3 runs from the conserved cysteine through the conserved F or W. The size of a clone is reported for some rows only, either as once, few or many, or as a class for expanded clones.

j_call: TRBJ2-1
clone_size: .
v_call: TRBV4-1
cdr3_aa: CASSQGTADEQFF

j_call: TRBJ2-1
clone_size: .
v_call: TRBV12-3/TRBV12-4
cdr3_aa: CASSSLSGLTNNEQFF

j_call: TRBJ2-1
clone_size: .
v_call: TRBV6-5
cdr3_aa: CASASGKGLYNEQFF

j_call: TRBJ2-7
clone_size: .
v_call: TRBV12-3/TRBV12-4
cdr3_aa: CASSSDRGRSPGEQYF

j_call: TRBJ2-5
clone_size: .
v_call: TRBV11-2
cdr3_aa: CASSSAGTGDAWGGQETQYF

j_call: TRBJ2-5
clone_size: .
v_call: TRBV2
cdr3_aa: CASSDWGSRETQYF

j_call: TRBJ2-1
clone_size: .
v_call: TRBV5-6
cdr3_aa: CASSWGARGPYNEQFF

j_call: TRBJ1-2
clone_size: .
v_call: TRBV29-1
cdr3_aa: CSVEAGGDYGYTF

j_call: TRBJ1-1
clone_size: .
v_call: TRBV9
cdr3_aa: CASSVGQGEDTEAFF

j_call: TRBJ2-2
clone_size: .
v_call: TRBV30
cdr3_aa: CAWSVQGNTGELFF

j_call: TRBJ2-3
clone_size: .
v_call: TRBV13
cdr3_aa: CASRLAGGRAQYF

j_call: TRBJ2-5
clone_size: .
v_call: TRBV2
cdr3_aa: CASRDPVGGQETQYF

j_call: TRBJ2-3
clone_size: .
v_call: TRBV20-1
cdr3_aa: CSARDYRDRGTDTQYF

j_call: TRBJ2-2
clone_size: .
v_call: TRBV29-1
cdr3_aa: CSVARAGLDTGELFF

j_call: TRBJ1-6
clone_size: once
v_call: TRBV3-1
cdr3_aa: CASSQWTENSPLHF

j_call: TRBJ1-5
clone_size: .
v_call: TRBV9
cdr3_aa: CASSVGTGEGQPQHF

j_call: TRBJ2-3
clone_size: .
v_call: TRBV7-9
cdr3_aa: CASSSGTSPPYTQYF

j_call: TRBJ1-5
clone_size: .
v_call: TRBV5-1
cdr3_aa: CASSRGQGEDQPQHF

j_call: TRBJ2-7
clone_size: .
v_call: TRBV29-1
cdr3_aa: CSVYDQDGEGYEQYF

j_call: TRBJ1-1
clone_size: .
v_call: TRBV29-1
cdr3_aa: CSVYTWGEDTEAFF

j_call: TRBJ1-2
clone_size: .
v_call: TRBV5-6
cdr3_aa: CASRPRGYGYTF

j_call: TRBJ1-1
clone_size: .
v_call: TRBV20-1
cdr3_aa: CSARDRGAWDTEAFF

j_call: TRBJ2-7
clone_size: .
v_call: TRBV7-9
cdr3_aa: CASSLGTGPTYEQYF

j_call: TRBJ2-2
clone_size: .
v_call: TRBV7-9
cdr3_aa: CASSSATGELFF

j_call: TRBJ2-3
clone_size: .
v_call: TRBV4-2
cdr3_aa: CASSRSYTSGWADTQYF

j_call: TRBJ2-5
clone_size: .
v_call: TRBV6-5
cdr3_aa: CASSSRSGGSGTQYF

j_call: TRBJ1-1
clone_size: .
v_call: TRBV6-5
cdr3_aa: CASSSMAGGYTEAFF

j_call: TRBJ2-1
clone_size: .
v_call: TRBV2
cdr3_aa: CASSSTSGALSSYNEQFF

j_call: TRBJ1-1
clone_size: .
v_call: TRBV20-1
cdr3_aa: CSARGTGGDGEDTEAFF

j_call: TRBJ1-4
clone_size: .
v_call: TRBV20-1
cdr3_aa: CSASLTWANEKLFF

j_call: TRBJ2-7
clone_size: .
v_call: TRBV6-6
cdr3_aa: CASSYRQTGEQYF

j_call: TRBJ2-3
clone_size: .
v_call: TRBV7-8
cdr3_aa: CASSLRASGGADTQYF

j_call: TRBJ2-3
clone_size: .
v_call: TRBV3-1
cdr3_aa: CASSPGMLGGADTQYF

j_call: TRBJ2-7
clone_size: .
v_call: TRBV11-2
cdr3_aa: CASNSDSSYEQYF

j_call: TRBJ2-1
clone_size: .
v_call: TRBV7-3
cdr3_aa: CASSWGPSSYNEQFF

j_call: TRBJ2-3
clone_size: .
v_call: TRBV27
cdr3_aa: CASSLWDTSTDTQYF

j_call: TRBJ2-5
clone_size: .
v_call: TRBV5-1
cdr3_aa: CASSLVGGAAETQYF

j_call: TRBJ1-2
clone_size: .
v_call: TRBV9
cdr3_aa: CASSVDTLGGYTF

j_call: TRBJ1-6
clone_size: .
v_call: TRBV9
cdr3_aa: CASSVEGGRNSPLHF

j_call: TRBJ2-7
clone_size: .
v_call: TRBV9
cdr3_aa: CASSITDSYEQYF

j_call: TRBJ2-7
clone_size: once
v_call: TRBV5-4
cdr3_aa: CASSDRTNYEQYF

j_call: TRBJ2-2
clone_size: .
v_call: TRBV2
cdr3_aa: CASSEADSVGDTGELFF